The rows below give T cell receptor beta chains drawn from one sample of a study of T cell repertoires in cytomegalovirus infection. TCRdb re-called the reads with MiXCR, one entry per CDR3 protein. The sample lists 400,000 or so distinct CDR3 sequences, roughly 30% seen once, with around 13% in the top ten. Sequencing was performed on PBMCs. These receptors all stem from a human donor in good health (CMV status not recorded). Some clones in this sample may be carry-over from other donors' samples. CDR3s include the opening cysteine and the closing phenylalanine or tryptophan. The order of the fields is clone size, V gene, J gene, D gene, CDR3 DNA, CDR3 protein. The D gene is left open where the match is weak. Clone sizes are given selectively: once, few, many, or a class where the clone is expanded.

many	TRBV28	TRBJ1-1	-	TGTGCCAGCAGGGGGACTTCCGAACGGGGCACTGAAGCTTTCTTT	CASRGTSERGTEAFF
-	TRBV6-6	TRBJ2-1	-	TGTGCCAACTTGACTGAGAAGAGCTACAATGAGCAGTTCTTC	CANLTEKSYNEQFF
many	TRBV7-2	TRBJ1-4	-	TGTGCCAGCAGCCCACAGGGAGTCGCTAATGAAAAACTGTTTTTT	CASSPQGVANEKLFF
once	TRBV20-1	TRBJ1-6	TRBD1	TGCAGTGCTAGAGATAGACAGGGCCGACTCTATAATTCACCCCTCCACTTT	CSARDRQGRLYNSPLHF
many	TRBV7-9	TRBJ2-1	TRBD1	TGTGCCAGCAGCTCAGTGGACAGGGTTTACAATGAGCAGTTCTTC	CASSSVDRVYNEQFF
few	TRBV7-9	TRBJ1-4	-	TGTGCCAGCAGCTCGGGACTCGGAAATGAAAAACTGTTTTTT	CASSSGLGNEKLFF
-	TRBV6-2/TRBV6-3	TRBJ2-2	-	TGTGCCCGTTTACCGGGACAGAACACCGGGGAGCTGTTTTTT	CARLPGQNTGELFF
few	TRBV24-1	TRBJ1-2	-	TGTGCCACCAGTGATGACGACAGGTCCGCCGAGGAGGACTATGGCTACACCTTC	CATSDDDRSAEEDYGYTF
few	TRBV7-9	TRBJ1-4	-	TGTGCCAGCAGCTTACCGAAAACAGAAGGGCTCGATGAAAAACTGTTTTTT	CASSLPKTEGLDEKLFF
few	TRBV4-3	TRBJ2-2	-	TGCGCCAGCAGCCAAGTTAAGGACTGGAACACCGGGGAGCTGTTTTTT	CASSQVKDWNTGELFF
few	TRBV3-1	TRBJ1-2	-	TGTGCCAGCAGCGCTACTCCCTTAAGCTATGGCTACACCTTC	CASSATPLSYGYTF
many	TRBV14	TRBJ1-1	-	TGTGCCAGCAGCCAAAACACGAGGGGCACTGAAGCTTTCTTT	CASSQNTRGTEAFF
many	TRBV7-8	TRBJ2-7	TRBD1	TGTGCCAGCACCAGAGGTGGGGACAGAACCTACGAGCAGTACTTC	CASTRGGDRTYEQYF
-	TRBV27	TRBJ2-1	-	TGTGCCAGCAGAGCGAATCGGGGGCCATACGACAATGAGCAGTTCTTC	CASRANRGPYDNEQFF
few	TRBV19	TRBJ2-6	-	TGTGCCACCGGACCCCACTCTGGGGCCAACGTCCTGACTTTC	CATGPHSGANVLTF
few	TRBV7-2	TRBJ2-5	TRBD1	TGTGCCAGCAGCCCCGAGGGCCAGGGGGCTGGTGAGACCCAGTACTTC	CASSPEGQGAGETQYF
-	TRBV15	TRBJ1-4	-	TGTGCCACCAGCAGGGAGTCATGGGCAACTAATGAAAAACTGTTTTTT	CATSRESWATNEKLFF
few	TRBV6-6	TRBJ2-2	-	TGTGCCAGCAGTGACTCGGGGGCGAACACCGGGGAGCTGTTTTTT	CASSDSGANTGELFF
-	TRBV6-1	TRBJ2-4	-	TGTGCCAGCAGACCAGGGTTCAGAGCCTCAAAAAACATTCAGTACTTC	CASRPGFRASKNIQYF
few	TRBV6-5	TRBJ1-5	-	TGTGCCAGCAGCGACGGGGGTTCACAGCCCCAGCATTTT	CASSDGGSQPQHF
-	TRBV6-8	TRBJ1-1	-	TGTGCCAGCAGTTACTCAGCAGGGCCGGGCACTGAAGCTTTCTTT	CASSYSAGPGTEAFF
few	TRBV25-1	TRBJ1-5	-	TGTGCCAGCAGTGAACGGGGAGTAGGACAGCCCCAGCATTTT	CASSERGVGQPQHF
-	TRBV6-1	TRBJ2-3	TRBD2	TGTGCCAGCAGTGATGGGGCGGGGGGGCCTAAAGATACGCAGTATTTT	CASSDGAGGPKDTQYF
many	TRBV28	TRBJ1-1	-	TGTGCCAGCAGTTTATGGGGGGGAAACACTGAAGCTTTCTTT	CASSLWGGNTEAFF
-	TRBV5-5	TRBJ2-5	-	TGTGCCAGCAGCTCCATCATTATGGTATCAGAGACCCAGTACTTC	CASSSIIMVSETQYF
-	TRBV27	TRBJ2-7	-	TGTGCCAGCAGGACATTTTCCTCCTTGGGGCAGTACTTC	CASRTFSSLGQYF
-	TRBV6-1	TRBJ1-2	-	TGTGCCAGCGGTTCTGACAAACTGGGTGGCTACACCTTC	CASGSDKLGGYTF
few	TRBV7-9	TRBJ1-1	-	TGTGCCAGCAGCTTACGGGCCTCCGAGGGCACTGAAGCTTTCTTT	CASSLRASEGTEAFF
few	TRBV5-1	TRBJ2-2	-	TGCGCCAGCAGCTTGGCCCTGTCCTCGAACACCGGGGAGCTGTTTTTT	CASSLALSSNTGELFF
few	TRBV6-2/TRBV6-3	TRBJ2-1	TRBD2	TGTGCCAGCAGCGCCCTAGCGGGGGCTTTCAATGAGCAGTTCTTC	CASSALAGAFNEQFF
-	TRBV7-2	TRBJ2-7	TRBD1	TGTGCCAGCAGCCCAAGGTGGGGGACAGGGGGGCGAGATTACGAGCAGTCCTTC	CASSPRWGTGGRDYEQSF
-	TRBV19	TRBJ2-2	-	TGTGCCAGTAGGGAGGGGTTCCGGGAGCTGTTTTTT	CASREGFRELFF
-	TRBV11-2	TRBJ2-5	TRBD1	TGTGCCAGCAGCCGGGACAGCCTCGAAATGGGGGAGACCCAGTACTTC	CASSRDSLEMGETQYF
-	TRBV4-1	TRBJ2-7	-	TGCGCCAGCAGCCAAGCCCCCGGGACGGAGAAAGGGTACGAGCAGTACTTC	CASSQAPGTEKGYEQYF
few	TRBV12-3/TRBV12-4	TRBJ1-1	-	TGTGCCAGCACCCCTGAAGTCCCTGAAGCTTTCTTT	CASTPEVPEAFF
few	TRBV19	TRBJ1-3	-	TGTGCCAGTAGTATCGACAGGATCGCTGGAAACACCATATATTTT	CASSIDRIAGNTIYF
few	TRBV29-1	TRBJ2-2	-	TGCAGCGGGGGGTCCTTCACCGGGGAGCTGTTTTTT	CSGGSFTGELFF
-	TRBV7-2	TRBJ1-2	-	TGTGCCAGCAGCTTAGCGGTCGGCTACACCTTC	CASSLAVGYTF
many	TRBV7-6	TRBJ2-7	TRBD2	TGTGCCAGCAGCTTAGGGGCGGGGGGACACGAGCAGTACTTC	CASSLGAGGHEQYF
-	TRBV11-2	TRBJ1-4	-	TGTGCCAGCAGCTTAGATTTCCAGGCCTATGAAAAACTGTTTTTT	CASSLDFQAYEKLFF
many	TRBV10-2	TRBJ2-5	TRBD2	TGCGCCAGCAGTGTCGACGGGGGGGGCGGGGAGACCCAGTACTTC	CASSVDGGGGETQYF
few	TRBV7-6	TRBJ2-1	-	TGTGCCAGTGGGGAGACCCTGGGCAATGAGCAGTTCTTC	CASGETLGNEQFF
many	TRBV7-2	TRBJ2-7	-	TGTGCCAGCAGCCCATTACGTGGCTACGAGCAGTACTTC	CASSPLRGYEQYF